Included here is one TCR beta chain sequence, with context. This specimen belongs to a study of T cell changes during pregnancy in multiple sclerosis. The CDR3 contains 15 residues. Germline assignment: CDR1 SGHRS and CDR2 YFSETQ. Trimming removed 0 bases from V and 3 bases from J; junction bases left unmatched: 0. This table comes from immunoSEQ multiplex PCR, and its TCRdb copy is limited to in-frame clones, with some not included. The sample contains approximately 100,000 clones, more than 90% of which appear only once. The sequence derives from a female donor with multiple sclerosis, enrolled in a pregnancy study. The material sequenced was peripheral blood, taken in the second trimester of pregnancy. The chain employs TRBV5-1 and TRBJ2-2, with TRBD1 identical over 9 bases. Here the CDR3 DNA reads TGCGCCAGCAGCTTGGGGACAGGGGACACCGGGGAGCTGTTTTTT. Translation gives CASSLGTGDTGELFF.